One T cell receptor beta chain is described in this entry. Its antigen is undetermined. Use of 60 Vbeta and 13 Jbeta primers characterized the PCR. Assay used: immunoSEQ multiplex PCR; TCRdb lists only in-frame clones, some missing. The data hold under 200,000 clones, with roughly three quarters observed a single time. The data stem from a study of cytomegalovirus exposure and HLA in healthy donors. Whole-study findings and limits: V- and J-gene trimming of TCR beta was linked (in a later analysis) to a missense DCLRE1C variant. Some V segments could not be told apart, so they were left out, TRBV6-2 and TRBV6-3 among them.

CDR3 length: 16 residues. The V gene's germline CDR1 is MNHNY and CDR2 SVGAGI (reference sequence). Trimming removed 6 bases at V and 5 bases at J, with 20 bases between. The TCR comes from a woman between 45 and 60 years old in good health and CMV-seropositive. The sample consisted of PBMCs. The V gene is TRBV6-6, the J gene TRBJ1-5; possibly TRBD1 for D (6 bases). CDR3 sequence: CASSRLGGAGDQPQHF. The CDR3, as DNA: TGTGCCAGCAGCCGATTGGGGGGGGCAGGGGATCAGCCCCAGCATTTT.